These 32 T cell receptor beta chains came from one sample sequenced in a study of CD8+CD57+ T cells in acquired aplastic anemia. Genomic DNA templated the TCR beta VDJ and CDR3 profiling. TCRdb re-called the reads with MiXCR, one entry per CDR3 protein. This sample has approximately 200,000 distinct CDR3 sequences, with roughly 55% found just once. Sample: sorted CD4+, CD8+, or CD8+CD57+ T cells (not recorded which) from PBMCs. These receptors came from a human donor in good health.

This chain uses TRBV20-1 with TRBJ2-5; D remains ambiguous. Germline CDR1 and CDR2: DFQATT and SNEGSKA (reference sequence). Trimming took 3 bases from V and 3 from J, leaving 11 bases between them. The CDR3 length is 13 residues. The CDR3 reads CSASRTVEETQYF. The CDR3 DNA is TGCAGTGCTAGCCGGACGGTGGAAGAGACCCAGTACTTC.

Notes on this clonotype: A read error may produce the germline difference seen at one junction end. The chain recombines TRBV29-1 with TRBJ2-5; D might be TRBD1 (7 bases). This CDR3 is 10 amino acids long. Germline CDR1 is SQVTM and CDR2 is ANQGSEA. This CDR3 is CSVETAGQRF. DNA for the CDR3: TGCAGCGTTGAAACCGCGGGACAGAGGTTC.

In this sample, this clonotype turned up a few times. The chain carries TRBV10-1 and TRBJ1-5; 8 nucleotides match TRBD1. V lost 8 bases, J lost 2 bases, and 14 bases stayed unmatched. Germline V gene data show CDR1 as WNHNN and CDR2 as SYGVQD (reference sequence). This CDR3 contains 17 residues. CDR3: CASPRDSTGERNQPQHF. The CDR3 region has the DNA TGCGCCAGCCCCAGAGACTCGACAGGGGAGCGCAATCAGCCCCAGCATTTT.

V gene TRBV25-1 combines with J gene TRBJ2-1; D not resolved. This CDR3 contains 13 residues. V lost 3 bases and J lost 5, with 8 bases in between. Per germline, CDR1 MGHDK and CDR2 SYGVNS. CDR3 sequence: CASSDRLNNEQFF. CDR3 nucleotides: TGTGCCAGCAGTGATCGGCTGAACAATGAGCAGTTCTTC.

The chain joins TRBV20-1 to TRBJ2-2; D may be TRBD1 or TRBD2 (5 bases each). The CDR3 extends over 12 amino acids. Germline values: CDR1 DFQATT, CDR2 SNEGSKA (reference sequence). The V end lost 6 bases, the J end lost 7 bases, and 12 bases lay between the germline ends. In nucleotides, the CDR3 is TGCAGTGCGCGGGTAGGGGTCGGGGAGCTGTTTTTT. Translation gives CSARVGVGELFF.

This clonotype was recorded a few times. The rearrangement links TRBV10-3 to TRBJ1-6; maybe TRBD1 (5 bases). Germline loops: CDR1 ENHRY, CDR2 SYGVKD. V dropped 0 bases and J dropped 0 bases, with 9 bases sitting between them. The CDR3 is made up of 17 amino acids. Written as DNA, the CDR3 is TGTGCCATCAGTGAGTCGAGGGGTGGCTCCTATAATTCACCCCTCCACTTT. It is translated as CAISESRGGSYNSPLHF.

This clonotype was detected ten times or more. The rearrangement joins TRBV6-5 to TRBJ2-1, with 10 bases that match TRBD2. Germline lookup yields CDR1 MNHEY and CDR2 SVGAGI. Trimming removed 5 bases from V and 4 bases from J; junction bases left unmatched: 8. This CDR3 is built from 16 residues. CDR3 protein: CASSPELAGVYNEQFF. The CDR3 DNA reads as TGTGCCAGCAGTCCAGAGCTAGCGGGAGTTTACAATGAGCAGTTCTTC.

Many counts were recorded for this clonotype. The V call is TRBV7-9, the J call TRBJ2-3, with 11 bases aligning to TRBD1. The V gene end was trimmed by 5 bases and the J gene end by 4 bases; junction bases not matched to a gene: 8. CDR3 length: 16 residues. Per the germline V gene, CDR1 is SEHNR and CDR2 is FQNEAQ (reference sequence). CDR3 loop: CASSERGQGASDTQYF. CDR3 DNA sequence: TGTGCCAGCAGCGAGCGAGGACAGGGGGCATCAGATACGCAGTATTTT.

The V and J genes are TRBV6-1 and TRBJ1-1; 7 nucleotides align to TRBD1. Germline V CDR1 and CDR2: MNHNS, SASEGT. The CDR3 has 14 amino acids. The V segment lost 4 bases and the J segment 4 bases; nucleotides outside the gene matches: 6. The DNA for the CDR3 is TGTGCCAGCAGTGTACAGGGGTTTGGCACTGAAGCTTTCTTT. It codes for CASSVQGFGTEAFF.

This clonotype was found once. The V call is TRBV20-1, the J call TRBJ2-3; 8 nucleotides agree with TRBD1. The germline CDR1 and CDR2 sequences are DFQATT and SNEGSKA (reference sequence). This CDR3 is built from 16 residues. V lost 0 bases and J lost 6; bases outside the gene matches: 11. The CDR3 protein is CSARDPDRGRVDTQYF. The CDR3 DNA is TGCAGTGCTAGAGATCCAGACAGGGGACGTGTGGATACGCAGTATTTT.

Details on this clonotype: Sequence at one end of the junction differs from germline and may be a read error. The chain links TRBV9 to TRBJ2-2; possibly TRBD1 or TRBD2 for D (6 bases each). The CDR3 runs to 14 residues. Looked up from germline, CDR1 is SGDLS and CDR2 is YYNGEE. In DNA, the CDR3 is TGTACCAGCAACAAAAGGGGGGACACCGGGGAGCTGTTTTTT. This codes for CTSNKRGDTGELFF.

The chain carries TRBV24-1 and TRBJ2-7; maybe TRBD1 (5 bases). Germline assignment: CDR1 KGHDR and CDR2 SFDVKD. V dropped 3 bases and J dropped 6 bases, with 11 bases sitting between them. This CDR3 comprises 13 residues. In DNA form, the CDR3 reads TGTGCCACCAGTGATCGACAGTTCGGCGAGCAGTACTTC. Translation gives CATSDRQFGEQYF.

The V and J genes are TRBV4-3 and TRBJ1-1; 7 positions agree with TRBD1. Germline CDR1 and CDR2: LGHNA and YSLEER. With 2 bases clipped from V and 3 bases from J, the junction kept 6 bases outside the gene matches. This CDR3 has 15 residues. The CDR3 spells CASSQSSTGYTEAFF. In nucleotides, the CDR3 is TGCGCCAGCAGCCAATCATCGACAGGGTACACTGAAGCTTTCTTT.

The V call is TRBV7-9, the J call TRBJ1-6; 8 nucleotides align to TRBD1. With V trimmed by 5 bases and J by 6 bases, 3 bases remained unmatched. In germline, CDR1 is SEHNR, CDR2 FQNEAQ (reference sequence). CDR3 length: 14 amino acids. In nucleotides, the CDR3 is TGTGCCAGCAGCGGACAGGGAGGTAATTCACCCCTCCACTTT. Translation gives CASSGQGGNSPLHF.

The CDR3 loop reads CASSPSPQTQYF. CDR3 bases: TGTGCCAGCAGCCCGTCCCCGCAGACCCAGTACTTC. V and J are TRBV9 and TRBJ2-5; D ambiguous. The CDR3 has 12 amino acids. Trimming removed 4 bases at V and 6 bases at J, with 10 bases between. Germline V gene data show CDR1 as SGDLS and CDR2 as YYNGEE.

V gene TRBV19 combines with J gene TRBJ2-5, with D possibly matching TRBD2 (6 bases). CDR1 LNHDA and CDR2 SQIVND come from the germline V gene (reference sequence). The CDR3 extends over 17 amino acids. Trimming removed 5 bases at V and 3 bases at J, with 22 bases between. The chain's CDR3 is CASSWTGVQDGKETQYF. The CDR3 coding sequence is TGTGCCAGTAGTTGGACGGGAGTTCAGGACGGTAAAGAGACCCAGTACTTC. The full variable domain, completed using reference TRBV19 and TRBJ2-5, is DGGITQSPKYLFRKEGQNVTLSCEQNLNHDAMYWYRQDPGQGLRLIYYSQIVNDFQKGDIAEGYSVSREKKESFPLTVTSAQKNPTAFYLCASSWTGVQDGKETQYFGPGTRLLVL.

The rearrangement joins TRBV24-1 to TRBJ1-5; no firm D call. The CDR3 covers 14 residues. Germline CDR1 is KGHDR and CDR2 is SFDVKD. Trimming removed 0 bases from V and 5 bases from J, with 7 bases in between. The CDR3 bases are TGTGCCACCAGTGATTTGCTAGGGTATCAGCCCCAGCATTTT. This translates into CATSDLLGYQPQHF.

This chain joins TRBV7-2 and TRBJ2-7, with D possibly being TRBD1 or TRBD2 (5 bases each). CDR1 SGHTA and CDR2 FQGNSA come from the germline V gene. This CDR3 comprises 14 residues. Trimming stripped 1 base from V and 2 bases from J, with 9 bases between. The CDR3 nucleotides read TGTGCCAGCAGCTTAGGGGGGTTCGCCTACGAGCAGTACTTC. Translation: CASSLGGFAYEQYF.

The chain links TRBV9 to TRBJ2-5; D unresolved. The DNA end favors TRBJ2-7, so the J call may be wrong. The CDR3 contains 15 residues. The V gene's germline CDR1 is SGDLS and CDR2 YYNGEE. CDR3 residues: CASSDHGLGVHEQYF. CDR3 coding DNA: TGTGCCAGCAGTGACCACGGTCTTGGGGTCCACGAGCAGTACTTC.

The rearrangement joins TRBV7-3 to TRBJ2-3; 8 nucleotides match TRBD2. V lost 3 bases and J lost 4; bases outside the gene matches: 6. CDR1 and CDR2 (germline): SGHTA, FQGTGA. The CDR3 extends over 15 amino acids. CDR3 nucleotides: TGTGCCAGCAGCTTTGGCGCGGGAGGCCCAGATACGCAGTATTTT. Protein product: CASSFGAGGPDTQYF.

Details on this clonotype: The junction differs from germline at one of its ends, possibly a read error. This sequence joins TRBV15 and TRBJ1-5, with a weak D call TRBD1 (5 bases). The V gene's germline CDR1 is LNHNV and CDR2 YYDKDF (reference sequence). The CDR3 length is 17 residues. CDR3 bases: TGTGACACCAGCAGAGTGGTTGGGGCTTTTAGCAATCAGCCCCAGCATTTT. Its protein is CDTSRVVGAFSNQPQHF.

As to this clonotype: One end of the junction does not line up with germline, which may come from a read error. This rearrangement joins TRBV20-1 to TRBJ2-5; D not certain. Germline CDR1 and CDR2: DFQATT and SNEGSKA (reference sequence). The CDR3 consists of 13 residues. This chain's CDR3 is CGARLVFQETQYF. The CDR3 DNA is TGCGGTGCTAGATTGGTATTCCAAGAGACCCAGTACTTC.

J is TRBJ2-2 and V is TRBV25-1; tentatively, D is TRBD1 (6 bases). The CDR3 covers 16 residues. Germline CDR1 is MGHDK and CDR2 is SYGVNS. The V end lost 8 bases, the J end lost 0 bases, and 16 bases lay between the germline ends. The CDR3 protein is CASRASGTSNTGELFF. CDR3 nucleotide sequence: TGTGCCAGCCGCGCCAGTGGGACATCGAACACCGGGGAGCTGTTTTTT.

This chain links TRBV6-5 with TRBJ1-4, with 7 bases fitting TRBD1. From germline, CDR1 is MNHEY and CDR2 SVGAGI. The CDR3 totals 14 residues. J gave up 11 bases and V 7 bases, and 13 bases lay outside the gene matches. Written as DNA, the CDR3 is TGTGCCAGCATCGAGACAGGGCAGTGGAATAAACTGTTTTTT. This sequence encodes CASIETGQWNKLFF.

This clonotype was seen ten or more times. CDR3 in amino acids: CASSYFVGGQGEAFF. As DNA, the CDR3 is TGTGCCAGCAGTTACTTCGTGGGGGGGCAGGGTGAAGCTTTCTTT. This chain links TRBV6-5 with TRBJ1-1; tentatively, D is TRBD1 (6 bases). This CDR3 has 15 residues. Germline lookup yields CDR1 MNHEY and CDR2 SVGAGI. V lost 1 base to trimming and J lost 7 bases, with 16 bases between them.

The rearrangement joins TRBV7-9 to TRBJ2-5; no definite D call. This CDR3 region has 13 residues. Between the trimmed V and J ends, which lost 7 bases and 4 bases, there was a span of 13 bases. Germline V gene data show CDR1 as SEHNR and CDR2 as FQNEAQ (reference sequence). The chain's CDR3 is CASTPLKGETQYF. CDR3 nucleotides: TGTGCCAGCACCCCTTTGAAGGGAGAGACCCAGTACTTC.

This clonotype was detected only a few times. The V call is TRBV6-6, the J call TRBJ2-3; unclear D gene. The CDR3 length is 17 residues. V was trimmed by 10 bases and J by 3 bases, leaving 26 bases between them. Germline lookup yields CDR1 MNHNY and CDR2 SVGAGI (reference sequence). The CDR3 sequence is CATHRDDSSLGTDTQYF. The CDR3 region has the DNA TGTGCCACCCATAGGGATGATAGTAGCCTGGGGACAGATACGCAGTATTTT.

This chain connects TRBV7-2 to TRBJ2-2, with 7 bases lining up with TRBD1. After removal of 5 bases from V and 5 bases from J, the junction contained 11 bases not matched to a gene. There are 16 residues in the CDR3. Per germline, CDR1 SGHTA and CDR2 FQGNSA. In nucleotides, the CDR3 is TGTGCCAGCAGCCCCGAGAACAGGGGTAGGACCGGGGAGCTGTTTTTT. Its translation is CASSPENRGRTGELFF. Full variable domain (missing parts from reference TRBV7-2 and TRBJ2-2): GAGVSQSPSNKVTEKGKDVELRCDPISGHTALYWYRQSLGQGLEFLIYFQGNSAPDKSGLPSDRFSAERTGGSVSTLTIQRTQQEDSAVYLCASSPENRGRTGELFFGEGSRLTVL.

This chain links TRBV24-1 with TRBJ2-1; 13 bases are shared with TRBD2. The CDR3 loop spans 14 amino acids. Trimming cost V 5 bases and J 10 bases; bases outside gene matches: 4. CDR1 and CDR2 (germline): KGHDR, SFDVKD. CDR3 nucleotide sequence: TGTGCCACCAGTGCCACTAGCGGGAGGGGGGAGCAGTTCTTC. It codes for CATSATSGRGEQFF.

This clonotype occurred a few times. The chain recombines TRBV7-8 with TRBJ2-7, with D possibly being TRBD2 (5 bases). The V gene's germline CDR1 is SGHVS and CDR2 FQNEAQ. Trimming left V 3 bases short and J 5 bases short, with 11 bases between. CDR3 size: 13 residues. The CDR3 coding sequence is TGTGCCAGCAGCTTGAGTAGGAGGAACGAGCAGTACTTC. Residues: CASSLSRRNEQYF.

This sequence joins TRBV5-1 and TRBJ2-3; D unresolved. The CDR3 has 15 amino acids. V lost 0 bases and J lost 2, with 10 bases in between. Per the germline V gene, CDR1 is SGHRS and CDR2 is YFSETQ. CDR3 residues: CASSLDPPTTDTQYF. CDR3 nucleotide sequence: TGCGCCAGCAGCTTGGACCCGCCCACCACAGATACGCAGTATTTT.

This chain connects TRBV7-9 to TRBJ1-3; D is ambiguous. Trimming pared 3 bases from V and 1 base from J, leaving 7 bases between. This CDR3 contains 14 residues. Per the germline V gene, CDR1 is SEHNR and CDR2 is FQNEAQ (reference sequence). CDR3 DNA sequence: TGTGCCAGCAGCTTTCCTCGATCTGGAAACACCATATATTTT. This gives the protein CASSFPRSGNTIYF.